This T cell receptor beta chain came from a study of long-term antiretroviral therapy in people with HIV. Version v3.0 of the immunoSEQ assay was performed at survey level. Here immunoSEQ multiplex PCR was the method, and the copy in TCRdb shows in-frame clones only, minus some. The sample has about 20,000 clones; around 86% are singletons. All donors provided no fewer than one pre-ART and no fewer than two post-ART PBMC samples. Looked up from germline, CDR1 is MNHNS and CDR2 is SASEGT. With 3 bases removed from V and 0 bases from J, the gap between germline ends came to 12 bases. The CDR3 covers 17 residues. For this clone: Its antigen is undetermined.

Points from the study as a whole: CDR3 length ranges were narrower in HIV repertoires than in controls. Repertoire composition at all time points was dominated by clones that had expanded before ART.

The input for sequencing was unsorted PBMCs, taken 0.5 years after starting antiretroviral therapy. This chain joins TRBV6-1 and TRBJ1-6; no clear D gene. This TCR was sampled from a man aged 40-50 years with HIV. The CDR3 loop reads CASSEARGSSYNSPLHF. CDR3 nucleotide sequence: TGTGCCAGCAGTGAGGCCCGAGGAAGCTCCTATAATTCACCCCTCCACTTT.